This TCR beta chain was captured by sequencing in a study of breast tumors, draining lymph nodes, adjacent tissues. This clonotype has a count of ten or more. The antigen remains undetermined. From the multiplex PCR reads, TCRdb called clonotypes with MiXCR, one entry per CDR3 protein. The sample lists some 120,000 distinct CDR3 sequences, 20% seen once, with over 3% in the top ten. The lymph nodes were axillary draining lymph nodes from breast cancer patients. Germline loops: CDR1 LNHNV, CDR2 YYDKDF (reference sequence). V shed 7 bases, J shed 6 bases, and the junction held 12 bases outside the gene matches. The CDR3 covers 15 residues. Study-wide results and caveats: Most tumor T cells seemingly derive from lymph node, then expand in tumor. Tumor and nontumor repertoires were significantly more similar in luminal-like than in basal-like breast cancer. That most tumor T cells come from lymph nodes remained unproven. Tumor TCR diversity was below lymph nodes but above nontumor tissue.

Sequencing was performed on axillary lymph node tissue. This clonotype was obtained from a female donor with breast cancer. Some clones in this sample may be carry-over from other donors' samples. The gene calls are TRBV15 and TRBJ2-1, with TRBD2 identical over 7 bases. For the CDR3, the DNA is TGTGCCACCATGTGGAGTGGCGGGAGAGTCAATGAGCAGTTCTTC. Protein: CATMWSGGRVNEQFF.